This TCR beta chain was sequenced during a study of cytomegalovirus exposure and HLA in healthy donors. The CDR3 length is 16 residues. V dropped 5 bases and J dropped 8 bases, with 19 bases sitting between them. Germline values: CDR1 MDHEN, CDR2 SYDVKM. Clones were sequenced by immunoSEQ multiplex PCR, and TCRdb holds only the in-frame ones, with some missing. Of 130,000 or so clones listed, roughly 90% are singletons. The clonotype was recovered from a man aged 25-45 years in good health and CMV-seronegative. Sequencing used PBMCs. The V and J genes are TRBV28 and TRBJ1-6; TRBD1 is a possible D gene (6 bases). Here the CDR3 reads CASSPTGGAGDSPLHF. The DNA of the CDR3 is TGTGCCAGCAGTCCGACTGGGGGGGCTGGGGATTCACCCCTCCACTTT. The whole variable domain, filled in from reference TRBV28 and TRBJ1-6, reads DVKVTQSSRYLVKRTGEKVFLECVQDMDHENMFWYRQDPGLGLRLIYFSYDVKMKEKGDIPEGYSVSREKKERFSLILESASTNQTSMYLCASSPTGGAGDSPLHFGNGTRLTVT.